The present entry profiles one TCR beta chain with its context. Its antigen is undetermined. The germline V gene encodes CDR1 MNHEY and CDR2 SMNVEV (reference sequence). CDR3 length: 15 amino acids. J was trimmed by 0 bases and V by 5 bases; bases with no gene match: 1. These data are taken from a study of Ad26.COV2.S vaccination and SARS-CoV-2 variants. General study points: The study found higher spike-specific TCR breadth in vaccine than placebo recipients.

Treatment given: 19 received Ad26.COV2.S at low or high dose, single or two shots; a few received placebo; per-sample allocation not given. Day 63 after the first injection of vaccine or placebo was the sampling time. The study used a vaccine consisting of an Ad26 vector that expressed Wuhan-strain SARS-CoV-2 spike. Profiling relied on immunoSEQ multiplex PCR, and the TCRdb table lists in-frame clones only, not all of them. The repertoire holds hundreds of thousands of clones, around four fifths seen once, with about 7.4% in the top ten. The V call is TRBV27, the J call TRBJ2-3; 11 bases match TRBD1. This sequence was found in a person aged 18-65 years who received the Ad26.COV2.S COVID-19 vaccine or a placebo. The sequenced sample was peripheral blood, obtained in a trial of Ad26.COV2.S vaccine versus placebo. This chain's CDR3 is CASSRTGGSTDTQYF. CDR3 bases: TGTGCCAGCAGTCGGACAGGGGGCAGCACAGATACGCAGTATTTT.